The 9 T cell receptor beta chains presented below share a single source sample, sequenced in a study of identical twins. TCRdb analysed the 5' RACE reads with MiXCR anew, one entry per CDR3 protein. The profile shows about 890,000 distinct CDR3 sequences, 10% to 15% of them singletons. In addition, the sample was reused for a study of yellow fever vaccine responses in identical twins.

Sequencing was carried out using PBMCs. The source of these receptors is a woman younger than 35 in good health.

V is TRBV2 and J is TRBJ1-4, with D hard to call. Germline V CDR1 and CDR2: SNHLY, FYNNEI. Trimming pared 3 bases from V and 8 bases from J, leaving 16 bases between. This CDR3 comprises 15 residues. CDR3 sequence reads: CASSEGGRQHEKLFF. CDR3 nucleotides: TGTGCCAGCAGTGAGGGAGGGAGGCAACACGAAAAACTGTTTTTT.

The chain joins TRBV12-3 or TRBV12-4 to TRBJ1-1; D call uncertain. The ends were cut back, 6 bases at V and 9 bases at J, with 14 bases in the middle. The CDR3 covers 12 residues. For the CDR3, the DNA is TGTGCCAGCAGAACTACGACAAACCAAGCTTTCTTT. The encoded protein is CASRTTTNQAFF.

The CDR3 DNA is TGTGCCAGCAGTGCCACCTCCGGGACTAGGAATGAGCAGTTCTTC. As protein: CASSATSGTRNEQFF. The chain couples TRBV2 to TRBJ2-1, with 8 positions matching TRBD2. In germline, CDR1 is SNHLY, CDR2 FYNNEI. Trimming took 4 bases from V and 7 from J; bases not matched to a gene: 9. CDR3 length: 15 amino acids.

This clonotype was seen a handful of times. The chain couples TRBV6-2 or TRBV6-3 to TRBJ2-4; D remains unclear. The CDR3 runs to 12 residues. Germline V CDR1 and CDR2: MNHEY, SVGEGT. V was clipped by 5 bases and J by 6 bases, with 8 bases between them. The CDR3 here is CASSPQGNIQYF. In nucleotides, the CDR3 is TGTGCCAGCAGTCCACAAGGAAACATTCAGTACTTC.

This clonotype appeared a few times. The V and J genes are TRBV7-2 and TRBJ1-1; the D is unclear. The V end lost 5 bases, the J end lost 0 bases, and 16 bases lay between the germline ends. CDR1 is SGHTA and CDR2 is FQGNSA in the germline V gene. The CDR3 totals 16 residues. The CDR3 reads CASSPPAGGMNTEAFF. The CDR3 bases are TGTGCCAGCAGCCCACCAGCGGGAGGAATGAACACTGAAGCTTTCTTT. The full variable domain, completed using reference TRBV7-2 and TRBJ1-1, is GAGVSQSPSNKVTEKGKDVELRCDPISGHTALYWYRQSLGQGLEFLIYFQGNSAPDKSGLPSDRFSAERTGGSVSTLTIQRTQQEDSAVYLCASSPPAGGMNTEAFFGQGTRLTVV.

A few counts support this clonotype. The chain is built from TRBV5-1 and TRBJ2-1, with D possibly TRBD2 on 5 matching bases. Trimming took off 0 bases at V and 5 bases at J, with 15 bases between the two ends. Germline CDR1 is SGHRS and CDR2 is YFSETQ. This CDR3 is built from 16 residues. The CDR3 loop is CASSLVVTTPHNEQFF. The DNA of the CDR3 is TGCGCCAGCAGCTTGGTAGTGACTACCCCCCACAATGAGCAGTTCTTC.

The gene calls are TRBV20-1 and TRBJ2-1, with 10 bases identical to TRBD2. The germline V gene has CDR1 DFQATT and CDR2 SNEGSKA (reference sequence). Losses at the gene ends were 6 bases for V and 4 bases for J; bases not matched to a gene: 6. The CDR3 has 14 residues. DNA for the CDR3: TGCAGTGCCCAGCTAGCGGGAGCATACAATGAGCAGTTCTTC. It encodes CSAQLAGAYNEQFF.

The chain's CDR3 is CASSLASFTGGARSYNEQFF. The CDR3 DNA reads TGCGCCAGCAGCTTGGCCTCCTTTACCGGGGGGGCACGCTCCTACAATGAGCAGTTCTTC. The chain combines TRBV5-1 with TRBJ2-1; 8 bases agree with TRBD2. Germline trimming cut 0 bases from V and 0 bases from J; bases unmatched to any gene: 14. Looked up from germline, CDR1 is SGHRS and CDR2 is YFSETQ. This CDR3 region has 20 residues.

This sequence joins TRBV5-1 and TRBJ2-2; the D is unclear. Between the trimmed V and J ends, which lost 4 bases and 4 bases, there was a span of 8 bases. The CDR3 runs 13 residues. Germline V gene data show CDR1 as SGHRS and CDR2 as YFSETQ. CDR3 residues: CASSTIGTGELFF. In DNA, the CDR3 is TGCGCCAGCAGCACGATAGGCACCGGGGAGCTGTTTTTT.